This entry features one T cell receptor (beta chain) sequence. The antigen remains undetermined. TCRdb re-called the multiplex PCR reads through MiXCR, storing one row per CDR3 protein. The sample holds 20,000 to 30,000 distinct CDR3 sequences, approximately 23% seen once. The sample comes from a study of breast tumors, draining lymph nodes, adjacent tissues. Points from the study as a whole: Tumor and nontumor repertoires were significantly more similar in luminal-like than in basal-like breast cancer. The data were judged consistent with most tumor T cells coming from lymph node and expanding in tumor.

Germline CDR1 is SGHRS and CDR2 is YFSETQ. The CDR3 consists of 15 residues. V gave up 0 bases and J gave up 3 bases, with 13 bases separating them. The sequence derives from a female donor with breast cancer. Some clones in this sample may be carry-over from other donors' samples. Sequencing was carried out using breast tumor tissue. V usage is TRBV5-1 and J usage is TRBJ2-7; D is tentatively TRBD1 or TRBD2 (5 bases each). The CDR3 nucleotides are TGCGCCAGCAGCTTGGATGGGACCCCCGGCTACGAGCAGTACTTC. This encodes CASSLDGTPGYEQYF.